The sequence of this TCR beta chain was determined in a study of T cell responses to AZD1222 COVID-19 vaccine. At the level of the study: Pooled samples include second doses given at about 4 or 12 weeks.

Clones were sequenced by immunoSEQ multiplex PCR, and TCRdb holds only the in-frame ones, with some missing. The repertoire consists of about 110,000 clones, with 92% occurring once and the leading ten covering approximately 1.3%. The sample holds one count of this clone. The target antigen is unknown. Germline V gene data show CDR1 as SSHAT and CDR2 as FNYEAQ (reference sequence). The CDR3 is 17 residues long. With V trimmed by 1 base and J by 0 bases, 5 bases remained unmatched. Whole-study findings and limits: Sampled repertoires all dated from after the peak T cell response. An increase in Spike-specific TCR breadth and depth was observed after two AZD1222 doses.

The material was peripheral blood, obtained on day 0 of AZD1222 vaccination. The clonotype was recovered from an adult in good health. J is TRBJ1-3 and V is TRBV7-7, with 8 nucleotides matching TRBD1. The CDR3 spells CASSLGTGPSSGNTIYF. For the CDR3, the DNA is TGTGCCAGCAGCTTAGGGACAGGGCCTAGCTCTGGAAACACCATATATTTT.